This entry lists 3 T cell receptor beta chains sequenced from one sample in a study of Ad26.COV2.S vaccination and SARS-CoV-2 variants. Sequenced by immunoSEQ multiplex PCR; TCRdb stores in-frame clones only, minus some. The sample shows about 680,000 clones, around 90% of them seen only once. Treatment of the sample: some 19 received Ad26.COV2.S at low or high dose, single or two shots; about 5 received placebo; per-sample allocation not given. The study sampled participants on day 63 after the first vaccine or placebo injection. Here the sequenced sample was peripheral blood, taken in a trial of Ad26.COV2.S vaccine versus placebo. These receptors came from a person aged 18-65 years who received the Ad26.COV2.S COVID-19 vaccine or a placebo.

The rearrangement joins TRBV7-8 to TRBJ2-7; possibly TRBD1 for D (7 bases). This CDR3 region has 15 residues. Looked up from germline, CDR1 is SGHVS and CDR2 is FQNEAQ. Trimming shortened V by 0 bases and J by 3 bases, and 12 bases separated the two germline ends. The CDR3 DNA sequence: TGTGCCAGCAGCTTAGCCAGGGGGGCCTACTACGAGCAGTACTTC. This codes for CASSLARGAYYEQYF.

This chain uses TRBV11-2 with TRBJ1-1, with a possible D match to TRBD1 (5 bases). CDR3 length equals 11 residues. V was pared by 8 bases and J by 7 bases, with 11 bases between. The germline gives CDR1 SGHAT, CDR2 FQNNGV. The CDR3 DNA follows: TGTGCCAGCGGCGGGGGTCATGAAGCTTTCTTT. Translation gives CASGGGHEAFF.

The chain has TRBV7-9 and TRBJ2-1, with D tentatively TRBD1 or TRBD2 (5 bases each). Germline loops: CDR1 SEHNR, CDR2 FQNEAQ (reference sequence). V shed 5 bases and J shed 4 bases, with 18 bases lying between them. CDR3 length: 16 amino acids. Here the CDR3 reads CASSPRRGAYYNEQFF. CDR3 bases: TGTGCCAGCAGCCCCCGACGAGGGGCCTATTACAATGAGCAGTTCTTC.